This T cell receptor (beta chain) is drawn from a study of T cell responses to AZD1222 COVID-19 vaccine. Study-wide findings and caveats: No day 14 peak samples; only post-peak repertoires were characterized. Baseline testing showed seropositivity in only five to seven AZD1222 recipients. Donors were chiefly white British, with a greater number of females, and clonal diversity was perhaps underestimated.

Profiled with immunoSEQ multiplex PCR; TCRdb holds only in-frame clones, not every one. The sample carries roughly 110,000 clones, roughly 90% recorded once. With respect to this clone: Its specificity is unknown.

Trimming removed 3 bases at V and 3 bases at J, with 9 bases between. CDR1 is LGHNA, CDR2 YNFKEQ, per germline. The CDR3 totals 14 residues. The sample in question was peripheral blood, obtained on day 0 of AZD1222 vaccination. This TCR came from an adult in good health. The genes are TRBV4-2 and TRBJ1-3, with D tentatively TRBD1 (5 bases). For the CDR3, the DNA is TGTGCCAGCAGCCAGGGGACGAATGGAAACACCATATATTTT. Translated: CASSQGTNGNTIYF.